The sequence of this T cell receptor (beta chain) was determined in a study of vaccination and CD4 T cells after COVID-19. The V and J ends lost 6 bases and 5 bases respectively, with 10 bases between them. The CDR3 has 12 amino acids. In the case of this clonotype: Its antigen is as yet unknown.

The treatment here: roughly 11-day PBMC culture with coronavirus spike peptide pools or control peptides (ViraFEST assay). The Oncomine TCR Beta short-read assay was applied to DNA of cultured CD4+ T cells. TCRdb itself ran the PCR reads through MiXCR, one entry per CDR3 protein. The table records about 17,000 distinct CDR3 sequences, over 30% of them present only once. The sequence derives from a human donor who had recovered from COVID-19. Sequenced sample: CD4+ T cells from blood, cultured in vitro. The rearrangement joins TRBV12-3 or TRBV12-4 to TRBJ2-5; TRBD2 might be the D (6 bases). CDR3 residues: CASRGRGETQYF. Here the CDR3 DNA reads TGTGCCAGCAGGGGCCGGGGGGAGACCCAGTACTTC.